This T cell receptor (beta chain) was retrieved from a study of CD8 T cells in ankylosing spondylitis. The study's findings and limits: Seemingly characteristic of ankylosing spondylitis blood was a TCR beta motif consisting of about 8 highly homologous variants. Relatively scarce in peripheral blood, disease-linked clones were CD8+. Matched ankylosing spondylitis synovial fluid reportedly showed significant enrichment of disease-linked clones.

Libraries of TCR beta came from quantitative 5'-RACE with molecular barcodes. TCRdb reprocessed the 5' RACE reads with MiXCR, giving one entry per CDR3 protein. The table shows about 390,000 distinct CDR3 sequences, with 20% to 25% occurring only once. V lost 5 bases and J 0 bases, leaving 11 bases between the germline ends. The CDR3 spans 14 residues. The germline V gene has CDR1 DFQATT and CDR2 SNEGSKA (reference sequence). Concerning this clonotype: The antigen is undetermined.

The TCR was taken from a male donor with ankylosing spondylitis. This chain joins TRBV20-1 and TRBJ1-5, with D possibly being TRBD1 (6 bases). The source material was blood, either unsorted or a sorted T cell fraction (not recorded which). Here the CDR3 reads CSAGQPYSNQPQHF. The CDR3 DNA reads as TGCAGTGCTGGACAGCCTTATAGCAATCAGCCCCAGCATTTT.